This T cell receptor beta chain stems from a study of blood T cell repertoires in COVID-19. Germline-derived CDR1 and CDR2 are SGHTA and FQGNSA. This CDR3 is built from 16 residues. V shed 2 bases and J 4 bases; nucleotides not matched to a gene: 3. Study members were between roughly 18 and 100 years old and lived in 25 or so US regions. Self-reported history from a screening survey and questionnaire set each donor's cohort. This clone occurred a few times. In the source study's methods: Amplification from reference gene primers served as the basis for estimated nucleated cell counts. Sequencing was performed with immunoSEQ multiplex PCR; in TCRdb, only in-frame clones are kept and a portion is missing. The D gene and trimming were derived from the DNA, and the V and J assignments and clone size from that table. The repertoire holds about 320,000 clones, about nine tenths seen once, with approximately 5% in the top ten.

The sample consisted of PBMCs or T cells enriched from blood (not recorded which). The receptor was derived from a man aged 60 to 75 who had recovered from COVID-19. The V and J genes are TRBV7-2 and TRBJ2-1, with TRBD2 matching over 12 bases. Here the CDR3 DNA reads TGTGCCAGCAGCTTAAGACTAGCGGGAGCGTACAATGAGCAGTTCTTC. As protein: CASSLRLAGAYNEQFF.